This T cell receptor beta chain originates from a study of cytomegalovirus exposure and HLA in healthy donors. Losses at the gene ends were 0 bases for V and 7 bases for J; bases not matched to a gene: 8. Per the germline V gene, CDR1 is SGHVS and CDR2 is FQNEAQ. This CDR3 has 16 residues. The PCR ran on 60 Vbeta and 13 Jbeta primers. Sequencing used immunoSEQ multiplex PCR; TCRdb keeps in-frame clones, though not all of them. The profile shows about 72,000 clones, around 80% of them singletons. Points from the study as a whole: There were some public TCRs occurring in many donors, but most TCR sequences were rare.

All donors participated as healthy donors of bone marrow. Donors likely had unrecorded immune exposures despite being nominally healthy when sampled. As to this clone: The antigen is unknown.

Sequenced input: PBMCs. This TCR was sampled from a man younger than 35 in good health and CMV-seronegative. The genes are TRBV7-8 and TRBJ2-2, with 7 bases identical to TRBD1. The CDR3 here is CASSLASPQGYGELFF. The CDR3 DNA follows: TGTGCCAGCAGCTTAGCCTCCCCACAGGGGTACGGGGAGCTGTTTTTT.